This TCR beta chain was documented in a study of cytomegalovirus exposure and HLA in healthy donors. Remarks on this clone: Its antigen is unidentified.

The CDR3 has 15 amino acids. The junction had 10 bases not matched to a gene; V was cut back by 4 bases and J by 9 bases. CDR1 and CDR2 from the germline V gene are KGHSY and FQNENV. Notes on the study in general: It was in a later analysis that TCR association rates were seen to vary by HLA locus, highest for DRB1 and lowest for HLA-C. A few V segments could not be told apart, such as TRBV6-2 and TRBV6-3, and were left out. Immune exposure data for these donors was limited to CMV serostatus.

PCR was performed using 60 Vbeta and 13 Jbeta primers. Assay: immunoSEQ multiplex PCR; the TCRdb copy retains only in-frame clones and omits some. The table includes 140,000 or so clones, 80% to 85% detected once. The chain is built from TRBV16 and TRBJ2-1; TRBD2 agrees at 9 bases. This receptor was taken from a woman aged 30 to 39 in good health and CMV-seronegative. The specimen was PBMCs. The CDR3 bases are TGTGCCAGCAGCCCCTCGCGGGAGGGCGAGGGTGAGCAGTTCTTC. Translated, it gives CASSPSREGEGEQFF.